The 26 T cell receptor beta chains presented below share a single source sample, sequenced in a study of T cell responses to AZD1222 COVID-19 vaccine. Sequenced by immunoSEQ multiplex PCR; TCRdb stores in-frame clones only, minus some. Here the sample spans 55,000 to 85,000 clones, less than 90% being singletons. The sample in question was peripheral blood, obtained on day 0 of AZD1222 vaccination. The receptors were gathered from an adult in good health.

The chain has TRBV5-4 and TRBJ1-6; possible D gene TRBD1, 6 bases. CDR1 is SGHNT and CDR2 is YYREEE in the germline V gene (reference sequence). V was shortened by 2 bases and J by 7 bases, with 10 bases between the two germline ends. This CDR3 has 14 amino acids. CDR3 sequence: CASSFGQQNSPLHF. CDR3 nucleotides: TGTGCCAGCAGCTTCGGACAGCAAAATTCACCCCTCCACTTT.

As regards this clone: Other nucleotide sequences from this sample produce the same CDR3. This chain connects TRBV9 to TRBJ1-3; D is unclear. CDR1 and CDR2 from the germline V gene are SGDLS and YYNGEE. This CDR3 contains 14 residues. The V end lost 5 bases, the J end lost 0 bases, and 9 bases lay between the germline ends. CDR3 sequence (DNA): TGTGCCAGCAGTCCTGGGAGCTCTGGAAACACCATATATTTT. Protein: CASSPGSSGNTIYF.

CDR3 amino acids: CASSLDGQSYGYTF. The CDR3 DNA reads TGTGCCAGCAGCTTGGACGGACAAAGCTATGGCTACACCTTC. The V gene is TRBV5-5, the J gene TRBJ1-2; tentative D call: TRBD1 (5 bases). The CDR3 spans 14 residues. Germline-derived CDR1 and CDR2 are SGHKS and YYEKEE (reference sequence). The germline V and J ends were trimmed by 0 bases and 4 bases, with 10 bases remaining between them.

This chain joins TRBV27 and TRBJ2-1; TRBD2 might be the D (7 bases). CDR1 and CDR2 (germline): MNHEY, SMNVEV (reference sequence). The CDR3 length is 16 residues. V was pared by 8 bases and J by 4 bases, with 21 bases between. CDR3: CASREAGGANYNEQFF. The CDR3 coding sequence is TGTGCCAGCCGAGAGGCTGGGGGGGCGAATTACAATGAGCAGTTCTTC.

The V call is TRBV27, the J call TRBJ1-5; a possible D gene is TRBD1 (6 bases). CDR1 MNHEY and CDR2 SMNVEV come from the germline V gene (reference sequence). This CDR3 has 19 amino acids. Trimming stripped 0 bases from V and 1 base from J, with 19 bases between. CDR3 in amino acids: CASSLSPPGGRRSNQPQHF. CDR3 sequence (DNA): TGTGCCAGCAGTTTATCCCCTCCCGGGGGGCGCAGAAGCAATCAGCCCCAGCATTTT.

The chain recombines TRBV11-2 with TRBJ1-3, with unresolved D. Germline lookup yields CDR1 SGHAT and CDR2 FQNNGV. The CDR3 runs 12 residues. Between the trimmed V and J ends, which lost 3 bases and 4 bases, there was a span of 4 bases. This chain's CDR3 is CASSFSGNTIYF. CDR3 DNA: TGTGCCAGCAGCTTCTCCGGAAACACCATATATTTT.

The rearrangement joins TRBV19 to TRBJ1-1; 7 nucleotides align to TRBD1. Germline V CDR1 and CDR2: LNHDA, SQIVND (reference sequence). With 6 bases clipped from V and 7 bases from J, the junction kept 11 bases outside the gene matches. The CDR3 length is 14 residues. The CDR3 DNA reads TGTGCCAGTAGCCCCACCAAACGACAGGGTGAAGCTTTCTTT. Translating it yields CASSPTKRQGEAFF.

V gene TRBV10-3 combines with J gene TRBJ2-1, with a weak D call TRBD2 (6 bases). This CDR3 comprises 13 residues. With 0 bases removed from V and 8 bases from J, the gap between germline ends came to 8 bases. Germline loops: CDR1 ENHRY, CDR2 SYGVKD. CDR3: CAISESGGDEQFF. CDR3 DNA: TGTGCCATCAGTGAGTCTGGCGGGGATGAGCAGTTCTTC.

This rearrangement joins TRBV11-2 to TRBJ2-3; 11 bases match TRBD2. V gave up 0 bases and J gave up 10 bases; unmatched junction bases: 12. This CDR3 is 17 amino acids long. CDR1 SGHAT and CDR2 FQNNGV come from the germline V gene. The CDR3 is CASSLDLVSGGAGAQYF. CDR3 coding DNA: TGTGCCAGCAGCTTAGATCTAGTTAGCGGGGGGGCCGGGGCGCAGTATTTT.

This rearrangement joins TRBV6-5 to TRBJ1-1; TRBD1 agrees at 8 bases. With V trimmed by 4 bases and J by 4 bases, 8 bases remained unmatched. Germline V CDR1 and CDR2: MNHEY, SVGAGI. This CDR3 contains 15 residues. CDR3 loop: CASSLTGALSTEAFF. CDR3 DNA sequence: TGTGCCAGCAGTTTGACAGGGGCATTGAGCACTGAAGCTTTCTTT.

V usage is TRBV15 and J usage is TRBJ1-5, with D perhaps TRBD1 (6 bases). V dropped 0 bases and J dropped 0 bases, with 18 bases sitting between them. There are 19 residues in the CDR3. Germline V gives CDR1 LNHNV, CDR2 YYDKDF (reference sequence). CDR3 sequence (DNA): TGTGCCACCAGCAGAGATTACAGGGTAAGGGTGGATAGCAATCAGCCCCAGCATTTT. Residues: CATSRDYRVRVDSNQPQHF.

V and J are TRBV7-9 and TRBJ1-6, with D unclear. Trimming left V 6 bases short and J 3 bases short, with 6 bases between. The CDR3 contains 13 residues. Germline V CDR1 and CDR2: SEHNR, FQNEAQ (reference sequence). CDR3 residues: CASSDIYNSPLHF. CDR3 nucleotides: TGTGCCAGCAGTGATATCTATAATTCACCCCTCCACTTT.

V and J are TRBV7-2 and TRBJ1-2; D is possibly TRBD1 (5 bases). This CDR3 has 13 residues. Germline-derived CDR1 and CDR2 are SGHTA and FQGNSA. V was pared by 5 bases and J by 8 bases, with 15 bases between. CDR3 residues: CASSAAGGMGYTF. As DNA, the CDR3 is TGTGCCAGCAGCGCCGCCGGGGGGATGGGCTACACCTTC.

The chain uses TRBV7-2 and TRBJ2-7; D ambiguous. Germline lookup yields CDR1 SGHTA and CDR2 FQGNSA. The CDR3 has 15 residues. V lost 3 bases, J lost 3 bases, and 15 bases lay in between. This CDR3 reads CASSLASVGNYEQYF. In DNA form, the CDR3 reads TGTGCCAGCAGCTTGGCTTCCGTGGGAAACTACGAGCAGTACTTC. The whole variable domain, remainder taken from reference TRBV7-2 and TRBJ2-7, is GAGVSQSPSNKVTEKGKDVELRCDPISGHTALYWYRQSLGQGLEFLIYFQGNSAPDKSGLPSDRFSAERTGGSVSTLTIQRTQQEDSAVYLCASSLASVGNYEQYFGPGTRLTVT.

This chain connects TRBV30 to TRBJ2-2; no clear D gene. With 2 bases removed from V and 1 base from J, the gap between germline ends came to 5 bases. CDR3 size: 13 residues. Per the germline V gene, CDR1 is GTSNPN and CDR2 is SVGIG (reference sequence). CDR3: CAWSRRNTGELFF. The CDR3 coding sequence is TGTGCCTGGAGTCGGCGGAACACCGGGGAGCTGTTTTTT.

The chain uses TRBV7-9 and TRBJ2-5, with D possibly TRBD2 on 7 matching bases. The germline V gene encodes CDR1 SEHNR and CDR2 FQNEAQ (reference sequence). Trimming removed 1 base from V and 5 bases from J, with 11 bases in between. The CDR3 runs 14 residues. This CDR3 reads CASSLVGGPETQYF. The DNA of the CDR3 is TGTGCCAGCAGCTTAGTCGGGGGGCCGGAGACCCAGTACTTC. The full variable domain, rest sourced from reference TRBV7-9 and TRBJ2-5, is DTGVSQNPRHKITKRGQNVTFRCDPISEHNRLYWYRQTLGQGPEFLTYFQNEAQLEKSRLLSDRFSAERPKGSFSTLEIQRTEQGDSAMYLCASSLVGGPETQYFGPGTRLLVL.

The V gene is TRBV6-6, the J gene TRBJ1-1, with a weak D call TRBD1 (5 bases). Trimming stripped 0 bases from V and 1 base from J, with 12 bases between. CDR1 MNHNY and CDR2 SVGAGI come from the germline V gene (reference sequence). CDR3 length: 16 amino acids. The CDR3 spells CASSYSKTDANTEAFF. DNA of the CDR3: TGTGCCAGCAGTTACTCGAAGACAGATGCGAACACTGAAGCTTTCTTT.

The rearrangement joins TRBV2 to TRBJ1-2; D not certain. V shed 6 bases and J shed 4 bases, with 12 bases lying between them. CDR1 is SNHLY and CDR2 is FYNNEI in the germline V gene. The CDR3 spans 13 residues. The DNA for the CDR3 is TGTGCCAGCAGGGAACCGACGGTCTATGGCTACACCTTC. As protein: CASREPTVYGYTF.

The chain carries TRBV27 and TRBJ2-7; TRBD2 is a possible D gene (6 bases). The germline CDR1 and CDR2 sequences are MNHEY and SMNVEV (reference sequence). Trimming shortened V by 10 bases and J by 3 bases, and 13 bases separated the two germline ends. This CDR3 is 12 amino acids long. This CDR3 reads CATSPGGYEQYF. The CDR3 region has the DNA TGTGCCACCTCACCCGGGGGCTACGAGCAGTACTTC.

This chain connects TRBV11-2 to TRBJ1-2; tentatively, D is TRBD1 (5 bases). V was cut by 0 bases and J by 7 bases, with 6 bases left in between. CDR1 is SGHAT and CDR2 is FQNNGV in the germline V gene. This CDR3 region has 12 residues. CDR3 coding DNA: TGTGCCAGCAGCTTAGATGGGGGTGGCTACACCTTC. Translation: CASSLDGGGYTF.

The CDR3 DNA reads TGTGCCATCAGTGCATCAGACACCTCTGGAAACACCATATATTTT. It yields the protein CAISASDTSGNTIYF. The chain employs TRBV10-3 and TRBJ1-3; D gene uncertain. The V end lost 4 bases, the J end lost 0 bases, and 10 bases lay between the germline ends. Per germline, CDR1 ENHRY and CDR2 SYGVKD. The CDR3 length is 15 residues.

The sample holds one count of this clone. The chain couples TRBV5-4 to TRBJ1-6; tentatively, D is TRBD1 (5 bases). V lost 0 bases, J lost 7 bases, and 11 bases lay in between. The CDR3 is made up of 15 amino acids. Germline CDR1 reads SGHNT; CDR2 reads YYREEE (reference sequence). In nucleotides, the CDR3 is TGTGCCAGCAGCTTGGTCTCAGGGTCCAATTCACCCCTCCACTTT. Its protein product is CASSLVSGSNSPLHF.

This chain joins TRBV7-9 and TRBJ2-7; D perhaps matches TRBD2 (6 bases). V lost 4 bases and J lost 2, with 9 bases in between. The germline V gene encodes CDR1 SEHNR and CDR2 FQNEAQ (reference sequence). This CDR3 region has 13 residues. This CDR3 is CASSWEVTYEQYF. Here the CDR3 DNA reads TGTGCCAGCAGCTGGGAGGTAACCTACGAGCAGTACTTC. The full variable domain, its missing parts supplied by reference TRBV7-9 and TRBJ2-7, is DTGVSQNPRHKITKRGQNVTFRCDPISEHNRLYWYRQTLGQGPEFLTYFQNEAQLEKSRLLSDRFSAERPKGSFSTLEIQRTEQGDSAMYLCASSWEVTYEQYFGPGTRLTVT.

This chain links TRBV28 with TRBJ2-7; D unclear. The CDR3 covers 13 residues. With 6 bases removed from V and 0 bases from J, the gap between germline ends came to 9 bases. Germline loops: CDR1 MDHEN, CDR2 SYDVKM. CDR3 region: CASREALSYEQYF. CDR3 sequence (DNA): TGTGCCAGCAGAGAGGCCCTCTCCTACGAGCAGTACTTC.

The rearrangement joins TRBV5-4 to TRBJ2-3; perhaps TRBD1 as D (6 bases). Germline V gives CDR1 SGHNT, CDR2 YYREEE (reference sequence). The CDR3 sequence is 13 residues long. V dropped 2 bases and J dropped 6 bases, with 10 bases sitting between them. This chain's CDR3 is CASSFQGIDTQYF. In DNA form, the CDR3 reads TGTGCCAGCAGCTTCCAGGGGATTGATACGCAGTATTTT.

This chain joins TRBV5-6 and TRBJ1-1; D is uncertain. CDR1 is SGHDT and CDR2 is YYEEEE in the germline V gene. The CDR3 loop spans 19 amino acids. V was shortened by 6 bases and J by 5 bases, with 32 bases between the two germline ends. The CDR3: CASNSFGPRSRNPKTEAFF. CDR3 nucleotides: TGTGCCAGCAACTCATTCGGCCCACGGTCAAGGAACCCGAAGACTGAAGCTTTCTTT.